This T cell receptor beta chain was identified during a study of response to subunit inactivated influenza vaccine. Overall study findings and caveats: Each seasonal flu vaccination may recruit only limited new T cells, authors suggested.

In TCRdb, the RT-PCR reads were re-called with MiXCR into one record per CDR3 protein. The profile shows roughly 570,000 distinct CDR3 sequences, approximately 14% of them singletons. Trimming removed 0 bases from V and 2 bases from J; junction bases left unmatched: 7. Germline lookup yields CDR1 LGHDT and CDR2 YNNKEL (reference sequence). The CDR3 sequence is 17 residues long. There are many counts of this clonotype. Its specificity is not known. The sequence derives from a man aged 50 to 60 who received an inactivated influenza vaccine. This rearrangement joins TRBV3-1 to TRBJ2-1, with 7 bases fitting TRBD2. This sample comprised PBMCs from blood, obtained 11 to 12 days after vaccination. CDR3 amino acids: CASSQDFAGEAYNEQFF. Here the CDR3 DNA reads TGTGCCAGCAGCCAAGATTTCGCGGGAGAGGCCTACAATGAGCAGTTCTTC.